Below are 3 T cell receptor beta chains sequenced from a single sample in a study of blood T cell repertoires in COVID-19. The data were produced by immunoSEQ multiplex PCR, yet TCRdb's version contains in-frame clones alone and is incomplete. In the table there are some 49,000 clones, roughly 87% of which are singletons. Sequenced material: peripheral blood. The origin of the receptors is a human donor in a cohort sampled during active COVID-19.

V and J are TRBV7-8 and TRBJ1-5; D is uncertain. There are 12 residues in the CDR3. CDR1 SGHVS and CDR2 FQNEAQ come from the germline V gene. Trimming shortened V by 4 bases and J by 4 bases, and 5 bases separated the two germline ends. The CDR3 coding sequence is TGTGCCAGCAGCTCCTTAAATCAGCCCCAGCATTTT. This gives the protein CASSSLNQPQHF.

In this sample, this clone turned up once. The chain carries TRBV3-1 (or the pseudogene TRBV3-2) and TRBJ2-1; possibly TRBD2 for D (6 bases). Germline assignment: CDR1 LGHDT and CDR2 YNNKEL (reference sequence). The CDR3 has 16 residues. Between the trimmed V and J ends, which lost 1 base and 6 bases, there was a span of 16 bases. In nucleotides, the CDR3 is TGTGCCAGCAGCCAAGGTGAGCGGGCTGCCGGCAATGAGCAGTTCTTC. Its translation is CASSQGERAAGNEQFF.

This clone was recorded at least ten times. The rearrangement joins TRBV7-2 to TRBJ2-1, with D hard to call. Trimming pared 5 bases from V and 7 bases from J, leaving 15 bases between. CDR1 is SGHTA and CDR2 is FQGNSA in the germline V gene. The CDR3 covers 14 residues. DNA of the CDR3: TGTGCCAGCAGCCCCAGCGCCCTCCTTAATGAGCAGTTCTTC. Translated, it gives CASSPSALLNEQFF.